This T cell receptor beta chain was retrieved from a study of blood T cell repertoires in COVID-19 (dated by TCRdb to the early 2020s). For the study in its entirety: Samples covering the acute and convalescent phases of COVID-19 were provided by collaborators in the United States, Italy and Spain. The sample metadata nearly always contained a de-identified subject ID, COVID-19 status, age in years and sex. The dataset comprised deeply sampled blood TCRbeta repertoires from subjects exposed to, actively infected with, or recovered from COVID-19. Where HLA class I and class II types were available, the types were taken from metadata supplied by the sample provider, not from assay-based typing. Samples came from the ongoing ImmuneRACE study (first 160 participants) plus 1,254 subjects from 6 global collaborators. The material from the prospective study consisted of cDNA or gDNA derived from T cells, B-cell-depleted T cells, or PBMCs. The repertoires were released in a freely available public database meant as a resource for research on the immune response to SARS-CoV-2.

The CDR3 runs 16 residues from the cysteine to the phenylalanine. The retained sequence is limited to the CDR3, 48 bases, with the frame set at the first base. CDR1 and CDR2, looked up from the germline V gene, are MDHEN and SYDVKM. Trimming takes 5 bases from V and 1 base from J, and the germline ends sit 14 bases apart. What the study reported, not specific to this receptor: How much clinical and demographic metadata was included differed by source and by participant, and the metadata was provided uncurated.

Collaborating institutions collected whole blood in K2EDTA tubes following their own protocols. For TCRbeta analysis, collaborators shipped samples as frozen whole blood, isolated PBMCs, or DNA extracted from either of those sample types. TCRbeta CDR3 regions were amplified from genomic DNA using the immunoSEQ Assay, a bias-controlled multiplex PCR. The original pipeline was this. The number of nucleated cells in each sample was estimated from the amplification of reference gene primers within the assay. Sequence reads were collapsed and filtered to measure the absolute abundance of every unique TCRbeta CDR3 rearrangement. Productive Simpson clonality was computed per sample as the square root of Simpson's diversity index over productive rearrangements. Imported from immuneACCESS, the table was reduced by TCRdb to in-frame sequences with V and J called. These copies leave out some clones; in studies compared against another copy, an unresolved V gene accounts for under half, and the cause of the remainder is not known. V and J calls and clone size are those listed in that table; D and trimming were worked out from the DNA. The table for this sample lists roughly 140,000 clones; 78% of them were counted only once. The top ten constitute less than 2% of the sample.

Regarding this clone: This clone's antigen is unknown. It has no much larger one-base neighbor in the sample; base qualities were not kept.

The TCR was taken from a woman aged 60-75 years with acute or convalescent COVID-19. The rearrangement joined TRBV28 to TRBJ2-2, and perhaps TRBD2 as D gene, on 6 matching bases. Sequenced material: peripheral blood. The sequence in DNA is TGTGCCAGCAGTACGAGGACGGGAGAGAACACCGGGGAGCTGTTTTTT. It is translated as CASSTRTGENTGELFF.